This TCR beta chain originates from a study of response to subunit inactivated influenza vaccine. There are 16 residues in the CDR3. With 6 bases removed from V and 2 bases from J, the gap between germline ends came to 18 bases. The study, taken as a whole, reports: There was a suggestion from the authors that each seasonal influenza vaccination recruits few new T cells.

This clonotype was seen repeatedly, ten times or more. The antigen is not known. From the RT-PCR reads, TCRdb called clonotypes with MiXCR, one entry per CDR3 protein. The sample records 500,000 to 600,000 distinct CDR3 sequences, 12% being singletons. Material: PBMCs from blood, obtained on the day of vaccination. This receptor was obtained from a man aged 50 to 59 who received an inactivated influenza vaccine. This rearrangement joins TRBV12-3 or TRBV12-4 to TRBJ2-3; D gene uncertain. The DNA for the CDR3 is TGTGCCAGCAGCTCCCCGGTCGCGGAGTACACAGATACGCAGTATTTT. Protein sequence: CASSSPVAEYTDTQYF.